Shown below are 22 T cell receptor beta chains from a single sample sequenced in a study of response to subunit inactivated influenza vaccine. Each CDR3 protein gets one entry after TCRdb re-called the RT-PCR reads with MiXCR. The table lists hundreds of thousands of distinct CDR3 sequences, around 15% of them singletons. The sequencing here drew on PBMCs from blood, taken around 14 days before vaccination. All receptors derive from a man over 45 who received an inactivated influenza vaccine.

The CDR3 here is CASSSTRGAQRGANVLTF. The CDR3 bases are TGTGCCAGCTCATCCACCCGAGGAGCCCAGCGGGGGGCCAACGTCCTGACTTTC. V is TRBV18 and J is TRBJ2-6; TRBD2 might be the D (5 bases). Looked up from germline, CDR1 is KGHSH and CDR2 is LQKENI. The CDR3 runs 18 residues. V lost 5 bases to trimming and J lost 4 bases, with 21 bases between them.

The rearrangement uses TRBV6-2 or TRBV6-3 and TRBJ2-7; a weak D match, TRBD2 (6 bases). This CDR3 contains 15 residues. In germline, CDR1 is MNHEY, CDR2 SVGEGT. The V end was cut by 5 bases, the J end by 3 bases, with 17 bases between. The CDR3 sequence: CASSTPVSGVYEQYF. CDR3 sequence (DNA): TGTGCCAGCAGTACCCCGGTGTCGGGGGTCTACGAGCAGTACTTC.

This chain uses TRBV10-3 with TRBJ2-7; D is uncertain. This CDR3 has 15 amino acids. Germline assignment: CDR1 ENHRY and CDR2 SYGVKD. Trimming took off 0 bases at V and 0 bases at J, with 9 bases between the two ends. In DNA, the CDR3 is TGTGCCATCAGTGAGTCGCGGACGGACTCCTACGAGCAGTACTTC. Amino acids: CAISESRTDSYEQYF.

V usage is TRBV11-2 and J usage is TRBJ2-2; D gene unclear. Germline CDR1 is SGHAT and CDR2 is FQNNGV. The CDR3 runs 15 residues. V lost 5 bases and J lost 0, with 10 bases in between. CDR3 loop: CASSPALANTGELFF. Written as DNA, the CDR3 is TGTGCCAGCAGCCCTGCCTTAGCGAACACCGGGGAGCTGTTTTTT.

This clonotype appeared once. This chain joins TRBV5-4 and TRBJ2-1; perhaps TRBD2 as D (6 bases). CDR1 and CDR2 from the germline V gene are SGHNT and YYREEE (reference sequence). The germline V and J ends were trimmed by 0 bases and 9 bases, with 13 bases remaining between them. CDR3 length equals 14 residues. The CDR3 loop is CASSLVEGRGEQFF. The CDR3 DNA sequence: TGTGCCAGCAGCTTGGTGGAGGGGAGAGGTGAGCAGTTCTTC.

The gene calls are TRBV6-5 and TRBJ2-5; D is ambiguous. Trimming removed 0 bases from V and 1 base from J, with 3 bases in between. CDR3 length equals 13 residues. Per the germline V gene, CDR1 is MNHEY and CDR2 is SVGAGI. As DNA, the CDR3 is TGTGCCAGCAGTTACTCGAGCCAAGAGACCCAGTACTTC. It is translated as CASSYSSQETQYF.

The table lists this clonotype with many counts. This sequence joins TRBV7-9 and TRBJ1-1; D unresolved. Germline loops: CDR1 SEHNR, CDR2 FQNEAQ (reference sequence). V was shortened by 2 bases and J by 0 bases, with 13 bases between the two germline ends. This CDR3 spans 16 amino acids. CDR3 sequence (DNA): TGTGCCAGCAGCTTACCACCGGGCCAGATGAACACTGAAGCTTTCTTT. Translated: CASSLPPGQMNTEAFF.

This clonotype was picked up a small number of times. V and J are TRBV4-2 and TRBJ1-1; D is ambiguous. Trimming took 0 bases from V and 0 from J, leaving 8 bases between them. Germline-derived CDR1 and CDR2 are LGHNA and YNFKEQ. The CDR3 runs to 15 residues. CDR3 sequence reads: CASSQDLGLNTEAFF. CDR3 coding DNA: TGTGCCAGCAGCCAAGATCTGGGATTGAACACTGAAGCTTTCTTT.

At least ten counts were recorded for this clonotype. The J gene is TRBJ1-4, the V gene TRBV18; D unclear. From germline, CDR1 is KGHSH and CDR2 LQKENI. This CDR3 is 11 amino acids long. The V and J ends lost 4 bases and 6 bases respectively, with 3 bases between them. The CDR3 DNA follows: TGTGCCAGCTCACGCGATGAAAAACTGTTTTTT. Translating it yields CASSRDEKLFF.

This clonotype has only a few counts. The chain employs TRBV6-2 or TRBV6-3 and TRBJ2-5, with 8 bases matching TRBD1. The CDR3 length is 15 residues. Unmatched junction bases numbered 12, after V lost 6 bases and J lost 6 bases. The germline CDR1 and CDR2 sequences are MNHEY and SVGEGT. CDR3 residues: CASRGGQGNAQTQYF. The DNA of the CDR3 is TGTGCCAGCAGGGGCGGACAGGGAAACGCACAGACCCAGTACTTC.

This clonotype was detected a few times. The chain employs TRBV12-3 or TRBV12-4 and TRBJ2-3, with D perhaps matching TRBD2 (6 bases). V was cut by 3 bases and J by 4 bases, with 11 bases left in between. This CDR3 spans 14 amino acids. The CDR3 nucleotides read TGTGCCAGCAGTTTTGTCGGGAGAGCAGATACGCAGTATTTT. Protein: CASSFVGRADTQYF.

This clonotype has only a few counts. The genes are TRBV7-2 and TRBJ2-5; possible D gene TRBD1, 6 bases. The V gene's germline CDR1 is SGHTA and CDR2 FQGNSA. The V and J ends lost 3 bases and 7 bases respectively, with 15 bases between them. The CDR3 length is 14 residues. CDR3: CASSFEQGARTQYF. The CDR3 DNA sequence: TGTGCCAGCAGCTTCGAACAGGGAGCAAGGACCCAGTACTTC.

This clonotype was recorded a few times. V and J are TRBV6-1 and TRBJ1-2; D is possibly TRBD1 (5 bases). The germline V and J ends were trimmed by 2 bases and 4 bases, with 14 bases remaining between them. The CDR3 loop spans 15 amino acids. Germline loops: CDR1 MNHNS, CDR2 SASEGT. The CDR3 region is CASSELRVWGYGYTF. DNA of the CDR3: TGTGCCAGCAGTGAACTCAGGGTGTGGGGCTATGGCTACACCTTC.

This clonotype was observed a few times. The chain employs TRBV5-5 and TRBJ2-3, with D perhaps matching TRBD1 (5 bases). Germline assignment: CDR1 SGHKS and CDR2 YYEKEE (reference sequence). The germline V and J ends were trimmed by 1 base and 3 bases, with 18 bases remaining between them. CDR3 length equals 17 residues. DNA of the CDR3: TGTGCCAGCAGCTTGAACTACAGGTCCGCGCGTACAGATACGCAGTATTTT. Translated: CASSLNYRSARTDTQYF.

This sequence joins TRBV7-2 and TRBJ2-7, with 11 positions matching TRBD2. With V trimmed by 3 bases and J by 6 bases, 7 bases remained unmatched. The germline V gene encodes CDR1 SGHTA and CDR2 FQGNSA. The CDR3 is 15 amino acids. This chain's CDR3 is CASSFSGTSGAEQYF. In DNA form, the CDR3 reads TGTGCCAGCAGCTTCTCCGGGACTAGCGGTGCCGAGCAGTACTTC.

The chain employs TRBV7-9 and TRBJ1-2, with D hard to call. Germline-derived CDR1 and CDR2 are SEHNR and FQNEAQ (reference sequence). The CDR3 sequence is 14 residues long. V was trimmed by 2 bases and J by 5 bases, leaving 12 bases between them. CDR3 amino acids: CASSLSDPHYGYTF. The CDR3 coding sequence is TGTGCCAGCAGCTTATCGGACCCACATTATGGCTACACCTTC.

This clonotype was recorded a few times. The genes are TRBV19 and TRBJ2-3, with TRBD2 matching 12 bases. Germline CDR1 is LNHDA and CDR2 is SQIVND (reference sequence). With V trimmed by 7 bases and J by 0 bases, 17 bases remained unmatched. This CDR3 spans 20 amino acids. CDR3 DNA: TGTGCCAGTACAAAAAGGGGACTAGCGGGCGGCTACTCTAGCACAGATACGCAGTATTTT. Amino acids: CASTKRGLAGGYSSTDTQYF. Together with reference TRBV19 and TRBJ2-3, the CDR3 gives the full variable domain: DGGITQSPKYLFRKEGQNVTLSCEQNLNHDAMYWYRQDPGQGLRLIYYSQIVNDFQKGDIAEGYSVSREKKESFPLTVTSAQKNPTAFYLCASTKRGLAGGYSSTDTQYFGPGTRLTVL.

The CDR3: CASSQEGRRGDGYTF. The DNA for the CDR3 is TGCGCCAGCAGCCAAGAGGGCCGACGCGGAGATGGCTACACCTTC. V gene TRBV4-1 combines with J gene TRBJ1-2; D not certain. CDR1 and CDR2 (germline): MGHRA, YSYEKL. This CDR3 is built from 15 residues. V lost 0 bases and J 6 bases, leaving 14 bases between the germline ends.

In its sample, this clonotype was seen a few times. CDR3 protein: CATSTGGNTEAFF. CDR3 nucleotide sequence: TGTGCCACTTCGACGGGGGGGAACACTGAAGCTTTCTTT. The chain employs TRBV2 and TRBJ1-1; tentatively, D is TRBD1 (5 bases). The germline V gene has CDR1 SNHLY and CDR2 FYNNEI. V shed 10 bases and J shed 1 base, with 13 bases lying between them. The CDR3 is 13 residues long.

The chain carries TRBV24-1 and TRBJ2-3, with TRBD2 as a possible D gene (5 bases). V was clipped by 9 bases and J by 2 bases, with 11 bases between them. The CDR3 is 13 amino acids. The germline CDR1 and CDR2 sequences are KGHDR and SFDVKD. The CDR3 sequence is CATADLITDTQYF. DNA for the CDR3: TGTGCCACCGCGGACTTAATCACAGATACGCAGTATTTT.

The chain carries TRBV20-1 and TRBJ1-5, with a tentative D call TRBD1 (5 bases). This CDR3 contains 13 residues. V gave up 5 bases and J gave up 7 bases, with 15 bases separating them. Germline loops: CDR1 DFQATT, CDR2 SNEGSKA (reference sequence). CDR3 in amino acids: CSASLLRGQPQHF. The CDR3, as DNA: TGCAGTGCTTCCCTACTAAGGGGCCAGCCCCAGCATTTT.

This clonotype has a handful of counts. The chain recombines TRBV6-2 or TRBV6-3 with TRBJ1-4, with no clear D. This CDR3 has 12 residues. Trimming took 3 bases from V and 15 from J, leaving 14 bases between them. CDR1 and CDR2 from the germline V gene are MNHEY and SVGEGT. This chain's CDR3 is CASSYSGSWMFF. The CDR3 bases are TGTGCCAGCAGTTATAGCGGCTCATGGATGTTTTTT.